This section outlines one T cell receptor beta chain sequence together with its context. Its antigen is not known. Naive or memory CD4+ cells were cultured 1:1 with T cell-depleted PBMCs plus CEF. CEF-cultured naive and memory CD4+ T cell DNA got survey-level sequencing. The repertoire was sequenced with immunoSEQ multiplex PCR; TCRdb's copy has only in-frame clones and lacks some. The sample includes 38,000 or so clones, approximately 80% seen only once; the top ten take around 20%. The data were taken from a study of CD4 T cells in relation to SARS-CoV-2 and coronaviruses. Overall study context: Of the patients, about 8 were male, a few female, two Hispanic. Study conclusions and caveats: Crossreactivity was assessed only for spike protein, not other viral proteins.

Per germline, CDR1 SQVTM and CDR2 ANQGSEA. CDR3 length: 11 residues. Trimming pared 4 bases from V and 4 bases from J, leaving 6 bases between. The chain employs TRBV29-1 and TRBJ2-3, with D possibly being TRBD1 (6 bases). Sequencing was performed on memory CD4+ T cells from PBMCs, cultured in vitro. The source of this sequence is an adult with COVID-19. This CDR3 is CSVAGADTQYF. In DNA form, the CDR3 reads TGCAGCGTTGCAGGGGCAGATACGCAGTATTTT.